One and the same sample provided the 3 T cell receptor beta chains below, sequenced in a study of response to subunit inactivated influenza vaccine. TCRdb passed the RT-PCR reads through MiXCR, listing each CDR3 protein once. The sample includes under 800,000 distinct CDR3 sequences, about 15% of them seen just once. Sequences were derived from PBMCs from blood, sampled less than 15 days before vaccination. The source is a man aged 50 or older who received an inactivated influenza vaccine.

The gene calls are TRBV7-3 and TRBJ2-1; TRBD2 matches at 15 bases. The CDR3 extends over 15 amino acids. The junction had 5 bases not matched to a gene; V was cut back by 4 bases and J by 10 bases. Germline CDR1 is SGHTA and CDR2 is FQGTGA. CDR3 nucleotide sequence: TGTGCCAGCAGCTCCGGACTAGCGGGAGGGAAAGAGCAGTTCTTC. Protein: CASSSGLAGGKEQFF.

This clonotype came up a few times. This chain connects TRBV9 to TRBJ2-2; a weak D match, TRBD1 (5 bases). The CDR3 has 14 residues. V shed 0 bases and J shed 6 bases, with 9 bases lying between them. CDR1 SGDLS and CDR2 YYNGEE come from the germline V gene. The CDR3 loop reads CASSVVQGAGELFF. In nucleotides, the CDR3 is TGTGCCAGCAGCGTAGTTCAGGGTGCCGGGGAGCTGTTTTTT.

The rearrangement links TRBV7-2 to TRBJ2-7; a possible D gene is TRBD1 (5 bases). This CDR3 contains 15 residues. V gave up 0 bases and J gave up 1 base, with 10 bases separating them. Per germline, CDR1 SGHTA and CDR2 FQGNSA. The CDR3, as DNA: TGTGCCAGCAGCTTAGCGCGCAGGACATCCTACGAGCAGTACTTC. Encoded protein: CASSLARRTSYEQYF. Drawing the rest from reference TRBV7-2 and TRBJ2-7, the complete variable domain is GAGVSQSPSNKVTEKGKDVELRCDPISGHTALYWYRQSLGQGLEFLIYFQGNSAPDKSGLPSDRFSAERTGGSVSTLTIQRTQQEDSAVYLCASSLARRTSYEQYFGPGTRLTVT.